The 18 T cell receptor beta chains given below trace back to one sample, sequenced in a study of blood T cell repertoires in COVID-19. Measured with immunoSEQ multiplex PCR; TCRdb has only the in-frame clones, and not every one. The sample records 93,000 or so clones, around nine tenths being singletons. The sample was peripheral blood. These TCRs come from a man aged 45 to 65 in a cohort sampled during active COVID-19.

The CDR3 protein is CASSTGGTNEKLFF. Here the CDR3 DNA reads TGTGCCAGCAGTACAGGGGGAACTAATGAAAAACTGTTTTTT. The chain carries TRBV6-5 and TRBJ1-4, with TRBD1 identical over 8 bases. CDR1 is MNHEY and CDR2 is SVGAGI in the germline V gene. Trimming cost V 5 bases and J 1 base; bases outside gene matches: 0. The CDR3 sequence is 14 residues long.

J is TRBJ2-2 and V is TRBV4-2; TRBD2 might be the D (6 bases). Trimming took 3 bases from V and 8 from J, leaving 25 bases between them. Looked up from germline, CDR1 is LGHNA and CDR2 is YNFKEQ. This CDR3 region has 18 residues. The chain's CDR3 is CASSQERDSPPGTGELFF. CDR3 coding DNA: TGTGCCAGCAGCCAGGAACGGGACTCGCCTCCGGGCACGGGGGAGCTGTTTTTT.

The V call is TRBV15, the J call TRBJ2-3; the match to TRBD2 covers 12 bases. The CDR3 has 18 amino acids. Germline V gene sequence: CDR1 LNHNV, CDR2 YYDKDF (reference sequence). The J segment lost 0 bases and the V segment lost 4 bases, leaving 8 bases of the junction unmatched. CDR3 region: CATSTELAGGPSTDTQYF. CDR3 DNA: TGTGCCACCAGCACAGAACTAGCGGGGGGACCTAGCACAGATACGCAGTATTTT.

The chain couples TRBV5-1 to TRBJ1-2; 10 bases map to TRBD1. With V trimmed by 4 bases and J by 1 base, 10 bases remained unmatched. Looked up from germline, CDR1 is SGHRS and CDR2 is YFSETQ. The CDR3 has 17 amino acids. The CDR3 protein is CASSTNPGTGVNYGYTF. The CDR3 DNA reads TGCGCCAGCAGCACTAACCCCGGGACAGGGGTTAACTATGGCTACACCTTC.

This chain joins TRBV3-1 (or the pseudogene TRBV3-2) and TRBJ2-4; D is perhaps TRBD1 (6 bases). Germline CDR1 is LGHDT and CDR2 is YNNKEL (reference sequence). Trimming removed 4 bases at V and 2 bases at J, with 9 bases between. CDR3 length: 14 residues. CDR3 region: CASSPDRSKNIQYF. CDR3 in DNA: TGTGCCAGCAGCCCCGACAGGTCCAAAAACATTCAGTACTTC.

V gene TRBV25-1 combines with J gene TRBJ2-5; 8 bases are a match to TRBD1. Germline V gene data show CDR1 as MGHDK and CDR2 as SYGVNS. This CDR3 contains 17 residues. Losses at the gene ends were 0 bases for V and 2 bases for J; bases not matched to a gene: 8. The CDR3 sequence is CASSEYEGTGLQETQYF. DNA of the CDR3: TGTGCCAGCAGTGAATATGAGGGGACAGGCCTACAAGAGACCCAGTACTTC.

The chain employs TRBV28 and TRBJ1-2; tentatively, D is TRBD1 (6 bases). V shed 8 bases and J shed 6 bases, with 16 bases lying between them. The germline CDR1 and CDR2 sequences are MDHEN and SYDVKM. The CDR3 length is 13 residues. The CDR3 DNA sequence: TGTGCCAGCCGGGACAAAGGCTCGGATGGCTACACCTTC. Residues: CASRDKGSDGYTF.

The chain recombines TRBV4-2 with TRBJ2-2, with D unclear. Germline CDR1 and CDR2: LGHNA and YNFKEQ. The CDR3 contains 14 residues. The germline V and J ends were trimmed by 7 bases and 4 bases, with 13 bases remaining between them. CDR3 amino acids: CASMWSGSTGELFF. The CDR3 DNA reads as TGTGCCAGCATGTGGTCGGGTAGCACCGGGGAGCTGTTTTTT.

The chain has TRBV18 and TRBJ1-5; unclear D gene. This CDR3 region has 14 residues. With 3 bases removed from V and 1 base from J, the gap between germline ends came to 7 bases. Germline V gene sequence: CDR1 KGHSH, CDR2 LQKENI. CDR3 protein: CASSPTRSNQPQHF. CDR3 nucleotide sequence: TGTGCCAGCTCACCGACTCGCAGCAATCAGCCCCAGCATTTT.

This chain uses TRBV5-4 with TRBJ1-2; unclear D gene. This CDR3 has 13 residues. The germline V gene encodes CDR1 SGHNT and CDR2 YYREEE (reference sequence). Trimming pared 3 bases from V and 7 bases from J, leaving 13 bases between. The CDR3, as DNA: TGTGCCAGCAGCTCGCCTCTGTCGGGTGGCTACACCTTC. Its translation: CASSSPLSGGYTF. The complete variable domain, with remaining parts taken from reference TRBV5-4 and TRBJ1-2, reads ETGVTQSPTHLIKTRGQQVTLRCSSQSGHNTVSWYQQALGQGPQFIFQYYREEENGRGNFPPRFSGLQFPNYSSELNVNALELDDSALYLCASSSPLSGGYTFGSGTRLTVV.

V usage is TRBV5-1 and J usage is TRBJ1-1, with TRBD1 as a possible D gene (5 bases). Germline V gene data show CDR1 as SGHRS and CDR2 as YFSETQ. The CDR3 is made up of 13 amino acids. Deletions cut 3 bases from V and 5 bases from J, with 11 bases between. The DNA for the CDR3 is TGCGCCAGCAGCTCGCCAGGGAAGACTGAAGCTTTCTTT. It is translated as CASSSPGKTEAFF. The variable domain in full, completed from reference TRBV5-1 and TRBJ1-1, reads KAGVTQTPRYLIKTRGQQVTLSCSPISGHRSVSWYQQTPGQGLQFLFEYFSETQRNKGNFPGRFSGRQFSNSRSEMNVSTLELGDSALYLCASSSPGKTEAFFGQGTRLTVV.

The chain links TRBV5-4 to TRBJ2-3; D may be TRBD2 (6 bases). Germline CDR1 and CDR2: SGHNT and YYREEE (reference sequence). The ends were cut back, 4 bases at V and 2 bases at J, with 20 bases in the middle. The CDR3 extends over 17 amino acids. The CDR3, as DNA: TGTGCCAGCAGCCCGCCCGTCCGGGGGACCCACACAGATACGCAGTATTTT. Amino acid sequence: CASSPPVRGTHTDTQYF.

The V gene is TRBV15, the J gene TRBJ1-5, with D possibly being TRBD1 (5 bases). V lost 5 bases, J lost 6 bases, and 17 bases lay in between. Per the germline V gene, CDR1 is LNHNV and CDR2 is YYDKDF (reference sequence). This CDR3 is 15 amino acids long. CDR3 nucleotides: TGTGCCACCAGCCCCCGGGGGGGGGTGGGTCAGCCCCAGCATTTT. Its translation: CATSPRGGVGQPQHF.

Notes on this clone: One junction end disagrees with the germline gene, perhaps due to a read error. Other DNA sequences in the sample encode the same CDR3. The CDR3: CASSLAGGNEQFF. The CDR3 DNA reads TGTGCCAGCAGCCTAGCGGGGGGCAATGAGCAGTTCTTC. The gene calls are TRBV7-9 and TRBJ2-1; 11 bases match TRBD2. The CDR3 extends over 13 amino acids. Germline V gives CDR1 SEHNR, CDR2 FQNEAQ (reference sequence).

In its sample, this clone was seen a few times. The rearrangement links TRBV19 to TRBJ2-7, with 7 bases matching TRBD2. J gave up 4 bases and V 3 bases, and 3 bases lay outside the gene matches. The CDR3 extends over 13 amino acids. CDR1 is LNHDA, CDR2 SQIVND, per germline (reference sequence). CDR3 sequence reads: CASSIGGGYEQYF. The CDR3 coding sequence is TGTGCCAGTAGTATTGGGGGGGGATACGAGCAGTACTTC.

The genes are TRBV9 and TRBJ1-6; maybe TRBD1 (6 bases). The CDR3 is made up of 15 amino acids. Trimming removed 4 bases from V and 1 base from J, with 9 bases in between. Germline CDR1 reads SGDLS; CDR2 reads YYNGEE. This CDR3 is CASSIGQSYNSPLHF. CDR3 sequence (DNA): TGTGCCAGCAGCATCGGACAGTCCTATAATTCACCCCTCCACTTT.

V gene TRBV20-1 combines with J gene TRBJ2-1, with D uncertain. The CDR3 loop spans 11 amino acids. Deletions cut 1 base from V and 5 bases from J, with 3 bases between. Germline assignment: CDR1 DFQATT and CDR2 SNEGSKA (reference sequence). The CDR3 nucleotides are TGCAGTGCTAGAGGCGACAATGAGCAGTTCTTC. As protein: CSARGDNEQFF.

The CDR3 sequence is CASSQVGRGRFNSGANVLTF. The CDR3 nucleotides read TGTGCCAGCAGCCAAGTGGGCAGGGGGCGGTTCAACTCTGGGGCCAACGTCCTGACTTTC. The chain combines TRBV4-2 with TRBJ2-6; TRBD1 matches at 8 bases. CDR3 size: 20 residues. Germline V gives CDR1 LGHNA, CDR2 YNFKEQ. V shed 1 base, J shed 0 bases, and the junction held 11 bases outside the gene matches.